What follows are 2 T cell receptor beta chains derived from one specimen sequenced in a study of technical replicates of blood from several donors (dated by TCRdb to about 2017). Library preparation employed the immunoSEQ multiplex PCR assay. TCRdb mirrors the immuneACCESS table, restricted to in-frame sequences. Some clones are absent from its copies; in checked studies, under half trace to an unresolved V gene, and the reason for the others is unknown. The sample yields about 73,000 clones; 90% were counted once. Around 4.6% of the sample belongs to the ten largest clones. Input material: PBMCs. The receptors were sampled from a human donor in good health. Some clones in this sample may be carry-over from other donors' samples.

This chain's CDR3 is CASALAGGPYEQYF. CDR3 DNA: TGTGCCAGCGCCTTAGCGGGAGGGCCCTACGAGCAGTACTTC. The genes are TRBV7-2 and TRBJ2-7, with 11 positions matching TRBD2. Unmatched junction bases numbered 5, after V lost 8 bases and J lost 2 bases. The CDR3 is made up of 14 amino acids. In germline, CDR1 is SGHTA, CDR2 FQGNSA.

The chain joins TRBV5-1 to TRBJ1-2, with a tentative D call TRBD1 (6 bases). The CDR3 spans 13 residues. V was clipped by 2 bases and J by 6 bases, with 11 bases between them. Germline CDR1 reads SGHRS; CDR2 reads YFSETQ. The CDR3 DNA reads as TGCGCCAGCAGCTTTCCGGACAGAGATGGCTACACCTTC. Protein product: CASSFPDRDGYTF.